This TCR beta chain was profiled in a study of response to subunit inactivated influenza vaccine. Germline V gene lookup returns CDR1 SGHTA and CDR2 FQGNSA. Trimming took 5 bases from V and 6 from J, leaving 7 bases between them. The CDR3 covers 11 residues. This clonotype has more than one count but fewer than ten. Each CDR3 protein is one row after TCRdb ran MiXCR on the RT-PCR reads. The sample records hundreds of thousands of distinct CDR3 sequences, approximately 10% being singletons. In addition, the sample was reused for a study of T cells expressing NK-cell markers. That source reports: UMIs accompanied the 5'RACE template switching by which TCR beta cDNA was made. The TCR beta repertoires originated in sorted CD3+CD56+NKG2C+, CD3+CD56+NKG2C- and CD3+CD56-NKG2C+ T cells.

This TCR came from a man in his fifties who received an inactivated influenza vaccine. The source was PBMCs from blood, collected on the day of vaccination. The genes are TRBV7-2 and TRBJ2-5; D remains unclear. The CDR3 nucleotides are TGTGCCAGCAGCCCCCGTCAGACCCAGTACTTC. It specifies CASSPRQTQYF.